Each of the 14 T cell receptor beta chains below was sequenced from the same sample in a study of PD-L1 blockade in urothelial cancer (dated by TCRdb to 2016 to 2017). The meaning of the sample's time point label: pretreatment peripheral blood. Library construction relied on the immunoSEQ multiplex PCR assay. Here the immuneACCESS table is served through TCRdb, limited to in-frame sequences with V and J called. Missing clones are a known gap in these copies; in checked studies unresolved V genes cover under half, and the rest lacks a known reason. For this sample the table gives around 82,000 clones, of which 84% were detected only once. The ten largest clones capture roughly 1.9% of the sample. The starting material was PBMCs, obtained around atezolizumab (anti-PD-L1) treatment. Receptors originate from a man aged 55-75 years with urothelial cancer.

The J gene is TRBJ2-3, the V gene TRBV27, with a tentative D call TRBD1 (6 bases). The CDR3 sequence is 14 residues long. V gave up 6 bases and J gave up 0 bases, with 10 bases separating them. Germline CDR1 reads MNHEY; CDR2 reads SMNVEV (reference sequence). The CDR3 is CASRLGASTDTQYF. The CDR3 DNA reads TGTGCCAGCAGGCTGGGGGCGAGCACAGATACGCAGTATTTT.

The gene calls are TRBV4-2 and TRBJ2-1; tentative D call: TRBD2 (7 bases). CDR3 size: 16 residues. Trimming cost V 0 bases and J 1 base, with 10 bases left between them. The V gene's germline CDR1 is LGHNA and CDR2 YNFKEQ. The chain's CDR3 is CASSQDRGGSYNEQFF. The DNA for the CDR3 is TGTGCCAGCAGCCAAGATAGGGGGGGATCCTACAATGAGCAGTTCTTC.

The chain is built from TRBV6-1 and TRBJ2-5; 7 bases agree with TRBD2. The junction had 0 bases not matched to a gene; V was cut back by 1 base and J by 4 bases. The CDR3 is made up of 13 amino acids. Germline V gene sequence: CDR1 MNHNS, CDR2 SASEGT. CDR3 sequence: CASSEGGRETQYF. DNA of the CDR3: TGTGCCAGCAGTGAAGGCGGGAGAGAGACCCAGTACTTC.

This chain connects TRBV6-6 to TRBJ2-7; no reliable D call. Germline V gene lookup returns CDR1 MNHNY and CDR2 SVGAGI (reference sequence). Trimming cost V 6 bases and J 1 base, with 10 bases left between them. The CDR3 runs to 13 residues. CDR3 residues: CASSLDLSYEQYF. DNA for the CDR3: TGTGCCAGCAGCCTAGATTTGTCCTACGAGCAGTACTTC.

The chain combines TRBV6-5 with TRBJ2-5; 7 bases are a match to TRBD2. The CDR3 is 15 amino acids. The junction had 3 bases not matched to a gene; V was cut back by 2 bases and J by 0 bases. Germline values: CDR1 MNHEY, CDR2 SVGAGI. CDR3 loop: CASSYLAENQETQYF. DNA of the CDR3: TGTGCCAGCAGTTACCTAGCGGAGAACCAAGAGACCCAGTACTTC.

The sample holds one count of this clone. This chain connects TRBV18 to TRBJ2-2, with D unresolved. This CDR3 is built from 13 residues. V lost 1 base and J lost 7, with 7 bases in between. Germline V CDR1 and CDR2: KGHSH, LQKENI. CDR3 sequence (DNA): TGTGCCAGCTCACCACAACGAGACGGGGAGCTGTTTTTT. This encodes CASSPQRDGELFF.

The chain has TRBV19 and TRBJ2-1; 9 bases align to TRBD2. CDR1 and CDR2 from the germline V gene are LNHDA and SQIVND (reference sequence). The CDR3 totals 15 residues. V lost 7 bases and J lost 3; bases outside the gene matches: 7. CDR3 sequence (DNA): TGTGCCAGTACCACCACTAGCGGGCTCTACAATGAGCAGTTCTTC. Protein product: CASTTTSGLYNEQFF.

The chain employs TRBV6-1 and TRBJ2-1; possibly TRBD2 for D (6 bases). The CDR3 contains 14 residues. V dropped 3 bases and J dropped 12 bases, with 18 bases sitting between them. The germline gives CDR1 MNHNS, CDR2 SASEGT. The DNA of the CDR3 is TGTGCCAGCAGTGATTGGGGGGAACTAAGGGCGCAGTTCTTC. Amino acids: CASSDWGELRAQFF.

This chain joins TRBV6-1 and TRBJ1-5; no firm D call. Per the germline V gene, CDR1 is MNHNS and CDR2 is SASEGT. The V gene lost 7 bases and the J gene lost 5 bases, with 12 bases spanning the gap. CDR3 length: 13 amino acids. Written as DNA, the CDR3 is TGTGCCAGCACACGGGAAGGGTATCAGCCCCAGCATTTT. Translation gives CASTREGYQPQHF.

The rearrangement links TRBV7-6 to TRBJ1-2; D is unclear. From germline, CDR1 is SGHVS and CDR2 FNYEAQ. The CDR3 contains 14 residues. V was pared by 1 base and J by 4 bases, with 10 bases between. CDR3 protein: CASSLDGEPYGYTF. As DNA, the CDR3 is TGTGCCAGCAGCTTAGACGGAGAACCCTATGGCTACACCTTC. The whole variable domain, filled in from reference TRBV7-6 and TRBJ1-2, reads GAGVSQSPRYKVTKRGQDVALRCDPISGHVSLYWYRQALGQGPEFLTYFNYEAQQDKSGLPNDRFSAERPEGSISTLTIQRTEQRDSAMYRCASSLDGEPYGYTFGSGTRLTVV.

V and J are TRBV19 and TRBJ2-3; TRBD1 agrees at 8 bases. The germline V gene has CDR1 LNHDA and CDR2 SQIVND (reference sequence). The CDR3 spans 16 residues. V dropped 6 bases and J dropped 4; count of bases not matched to a gene: 12. CDR3: CASSSQGGRLADTQYF. The CDR3, as DNA: TGTGCCAGTAGCTCACAGGGGGGCAGGTTGGCAGATACGCAGTATTTT. Together with reference TRBV19 and TRBJ2-3, the CDR3 gives the full variable domain: DGGITQSPKYLFRKEGQNVTLSCEQNLNHDAMYWYRQDPGQGLRLIYYSQIVNDFQKGDIAEGYSVSREKKESFPLTVTSAQKNPTAFYLCASSSQGGRLADTQYFGPGTRLTVL.

This chain connects TRBV19 to TRBJ2-5; 11 nucleotides align to TRBD2. CDR1 is LNHDA and CDR2 is SQIVND in the germline V gene (reference sequence). Trimming cost V 5 bases and J 2 bases; bases outside gene matches: 7. The length of the CDR3 is 16 residues. CDR3 region: CASSLTSGGQQETQYF. The CDR3 DNA is TGTGCCAGTAGTTTAACTAGCGGGGGCCAACAAGAGACCCAGTACTTC. The full variable domain, its missing parts supplied by reference TRBV19 and TRBJ2-5, is DGGITQSPKYLFRKEGQNVTLSCEQNLNHDAMYWYRQDPGQGLRLIYYSQIVNDFQKGDIAEGYSVSREKKESFPLTVTSAQKNPTAFYLCASSLTSGGQQETQYFGPGTRLLVL.

The V call is TRBV5-1, the J call TRBJ1-2; 8 bases are shared with TRBD1. V shed 4 bases, J shed 6 bases, and the junction held 5 bases outside the gene matches. Germline CDR1 is SGHRS and CDR2 is YFSETQ. The CDR3 runs 13 residues. The CDR3 DNA is TGCGCCAGCAGCCTGAACAGGGGGAATGGCTACACCTTC. The encoded protein is CASSLNRGNGYTF.

The chain uses TRBV30 and TRBJ2-7; D gene uncertain. The CDR3 loop spans 12 amino acids. Germline V gene sequence: CDR1 GTSNPN, CDR2 SVGIG (reference sequence). Deletions cut 2 bases from V and 5 bases from J, with 10 bases between. The CDR3 bases are TGTGCCTGGAGTCTGAACAGCCACGAGCAGTACTTC. Its protein product is CAWSLNSHEQYF.